The clone carrying this TCR beta chain is a singleton in its sample. This sample was taken from a study of blood T cell repertoires in COVID-19. Study summary: Sources were T cells, B-cell-depleted T cells, or PBMCs; the material itself was cDNA or gDNA.

The CDR3 length is 16 residues. V lost 4 bases to trimming and J lost 2 bases; unmatched junction nucleotides: 11. From germline, CDR1 is SGHRS and CDR2 YFSETQ. As processed by the authors: The assay estimated nucleated cells by amplifying reference gene primers. Sequencing used immunoSEQ multiplex PCR; TCRdb keeps in-frame clones, though not all of them. V and J calls and clone size are copied from that table; D and trimming were computed from the DNA. The data contain about 74,000 clones, around 86% of them singletons. The TCR comes from an elderly woman with active or convalescent COVID-19. Sequencing used peripheral blood. The chain links TRBV5-1 to TRBJ2-5; 7 bases are shared with TRBD1. The chain's CDR3 is CASSPPRTGIQETQYF. The CDR3 DNA reads as TGCGCCAGCAGCCCGCCGCGGACAGGAATACAAGAGACCCAGTACTTC.